This is a list of T cell receptor beta chains from one sample in a study of blood T cell repertoires in COVID-19. Repertoires were generated with immunoSEQ multiplex PCR, while TCRdb's copy carries only in-frame clones and drops some. The sample lists tens of thousands of clones, more than 70% occurring once. Sequenced sample: peripheral blood. The origin of the receptors is a man in his sixties or seventies with acute or convalescent COVID-19. Each CDR3 is given with its conserved first and last residue. D genes are given only for firm matches. The size field is filled for only some rows; it gives once, few, many or a size class.

j_call	d_call	clone_size	v_call	cdr3_aa	cdr3_nt
TRBJ2-5	NA	NA	TRBV5-1	CASSDEGAQYF	TGCGCCAGCAGCGATGAAGGGGCCCAGTACTTC
TRBJ1-2	NA	NA	TRBV14	CASSQDLIPETYGYTF	TGTGCCAGCAGCCAAGATCTGATCCCAGAAACCTATGGCTACACCTTC
TRBJ1-1	NA	many	TRBV7-3	CASSLQENTEAFF	TGTGCCAGCAGTTTACAGGAGAACACTGAAGCTTTCTTT
TRBJ1-5	NA	NA	TRBV28	CASSDLEPQHF	TGTGCCAGCTCCGATTTAGAGCCCCAGCATTTT
TRBJ2-7	TRBD1	NA	TRBV11-3	CASSSGQAAEQYF	TGTGCCAGCAGCTCCGGACAGGCGGCCGAGCAGTACTTC
TRBJ2-1	TRBD2	NA	TRBV2	CASRGLAGGSNEQFF	TGTGCCAGCAGAGGACTAGCGGGAGGATCCAATGAGCAGTTCTTC
TRBJ2-3	TRBD2	many	TRBV28	CASGTSGNPDTQYF	TGTGCCAGCGGGACTAGCGGGAACCCAGATACGCAGTATTTT
TRBJ1-5	NA	NA	TRBV19	CASSIYGPAGNQPQHF	TGTGCCAGTAGTATTTACGGTCCTGCTGGCAATCAGCCCCAGCATTTT
TRBJ2-7	NA	NA	TRBV20-1	CSAKDSYEQYF	TGCAGTGCTAAGGACAGCTACGAGCAGTACTTC
TRBJ2-1	NA	NA	TRBV14	CASSQDGYNEQFF	TGTGCCAGCAGCCAAGACGGTTACAATGAGCAGTTCTTC
TRBJ1-2	NA	NA	TRBV3-1/TRBV3-2	CASSQEAVSYGYTF	TGTGCCAGCAGCCAAGAGGCGGTTAGCTATGGCTACACCTTC
TRBJ2-1	TRBD2	NA	TRBV6-1	CASSEPGLGTEQFF	TGTGCCAGCAGTGAACCGGGACTAGGGACTGAGCAGTTCTTC
TRBJ2-1	NA	NA	TRBV11-1	CASRPPGLYTGEQFF	TGTGCCAGCAGACCCCCGGGACTCTACACTGGCGAGCAGTTCTTC
TRBJ2-7	NA	NA	TRBV30	CAWEDRASYEQYF	TGTGCCTGGGAAGACAGAGCCTCCTACGAGCAGTACTTC
TRBJ2-7	NA	NA	TRBV5-4	CASSPELGIYEQYF	TGTGCCAGCAGCCCGGAACTAGGTATCTACGAGCAGTACTTC
TRBJ2-3	TRBD1	NA	TRBV5-1	CASSPTGDPLQDTQYF	TGCGCCAGCAGCCCTACAGGGGATCCACTTCAAGATACGCAGTATTTT
TRBJ2-5	TRBD1	once	TRBV28	CASSLPTGKLQETQYF	TGTGCCAGCAGCCTCCCGACAGGGAAGCTCCAAGAGACCCAGTACTTC
TRBJ2-7	NA	NA	TRBV10-1	CASSEGAGVSYEQYF	TGCGCCAGCAGTGAAGGGGCAGGGGTCTCCTACGAGCAGTACTTC
TRBJ1-4	NA	NA	TRBV9	CASSAEEVRHNEKLFF	TGTGCCAGCAGCGCGGAGGAGGTGAGACATAATGAAAAACTGTTTTTT
TRBJ2-7	NA	once	TRBV18	CASSRDKPPLEQYF	TGTGCCAGCTCACGGGACAAGCCCCCCCTCGAGCAGTACTTC
TRBJ2-5	NA	NA	TRBV5-4	CASSLGLQQETQYF	TGTGCCAGCAGCTTGGGACTCCAACAAGAGACCCAGTACTTC
TRBJ2-7	NA	NA	TRBV28	CASSFTRGAEQYF	TGTGCCAGCAGTTTTACTCGTGGGGCCGAGCAGTACTTC
TRBJ2-3	TRBD1	NA	TRBV7-6	CASSFGVGQGADTQYF	TGTGCCAGCAGCTTTGGTGTGGGACAGGGGGCTGATACGCAGTATTTT
TRBJ1-5	TRBD1	NA	TRBV6-5	CASGITGVDQPQHF	TGTGCCAGCGGGATCACAGGGGTTGATCAGCCCCAGCATTTT
TRBJ2-2	TRBD2	NA	TRBV10-3	CAISEFQAGVDTGELFF	TGTGCCATCAGTGAGTTTCAAGCGGGGGTTGACACCGGGGAGCTGTTTTTT
TRBJ1-2	TRBD1	NA	TRBV6-5	CASSQTGKGYGYTF	TGTGCCAGCAGTCAGACAGGGAAGGGCTATGGCTACACCTTC
TRBJ2-7	NA	once	TRBV5-1	CASSLRPQVGYEQYF	TGCGCCAGCAGCTTGAGGCCCCAGGTTGGCTACGAGCAGTACTTC